The next 29 T cell receptor beta chains were all read from a single sample in a study of T cell responses to AZD1222 COVID-19 vaccine. TCRdb's table, derived via immunoSEQ multiplex PCR, lists solely in-frame clones and lacks some. Of 100,000 or so clones in the sample, approximately 91% were seen once. This specimen consisted of peripheral blood, obtained on day 0 of AZD1222 vaccination. The receptors derive from an adult in good health.

The V call is TRBV3-1 (or the pseudogene TRBV3-2), the J call TRBJ1-6; tentatively, D is TRBD1 (6 bases). This CDR3 is built from 15 residues. Germline-derived CDR1 and CDR2 are LGHDT and YNNKEL (reference sequence). V was shortened by 4 bases and J by 7 bases, with 14 bases between the two germline ends. CDR3 DNA sequence: TGTGCCAGCAGCCCTTCGACAGGTGGAAATTCACCCCTCCACTTT. Its protein product is CASSPSTGGNSPLHF.

The chain combines TRBV6-4 with TRBJ2-7; possibly TRBD1 or TRBD2 for D (5 bases each). The V gene lost 7 bases and the J gene lost 0 bases, with 13 bases spanning the gap. The CDR3 consists of 14 residues. The germline V gene has CDR1 MRHNA and CDR2 SNTAGT. CDR3 bases: TGTGCCAGCAATATCGGGACCCCCTCCTACGAGCAGTACTTC. This codes for CASNIGTPSYEQYF.

The genes are TRBV11-3 and TRBJ1-2, with 7 nucleotides matching TRBD1. The ends lost 4 bases at V and 0 bases at J; junction bases unmatched: 8. Germline CDR1 is SGHNT and CDR2 is YENEEA. This CDR3 has 16 residues. The CDR3 bases are TGTGCCAGCAGCTCCCTCCGGGACAGCTCTAACTATGGCTACACCTTC. This sequence encodes CASSSLRDSSNYGYTF.

J is TRBJ1-2 and V is TRBV28; D gene ambiguous. The CDR3 has 13 amino acids. Germline CDR1 reads MDHEN; CDR2 reads SYDVKM. Trimming shortened V by 3 bases and J by 3 bases, and 8 bases separated the two germline ends. Here the CDR3 reads CASSLVGDYGYTF. CDR3 sequence (DNA): TGTGCCAGCAGTTTGGTTGGAGACTATGGCTACACCTTC.

V is TRBV11-3 and J is TRBJ2-5, with D tentatively TRBD2 (7 bases). The germline V gene has CDR1 SGHNT and CDR2 YENEEA. This CDR3 has 15 amino acids. V lost 0 bases and J lost 5, with 13 bases in between. This CDR3 is CASSLDQGRGETQYF. Written as DNA, the CDR3 is TGTGCCAGCAGCTTAGACCAGGGGCGGGGGGAGACCCAGTACTTC.

The rearrangement joins TRBV29-1 to TRBJ1-6; tentatively, D is TRBD1 (6 bases). The CDR3 is made up of 12 amino acids. V lost 6 bases and J lost 13, with 16 bases in between. In germline, CDR1 is SQVTM, CDR2 ANQGSEA. In DNA, the CDR3 is TGCAGCGTGCGGATCGAAGGGGGGCCCCTCCACTTT. Protein product: CSVRIEGGPLHF.

There are a few counts of this clone. The genes are TRBV10-3 and TRBJ2-7, with 8 nucleotides matching TRBD1. This CDR3 contains 12 residues. With 6 bases clipped from V and 5 bases from J, the junction kept 3 bases outside the gene matches. Germline values: CDR1 ENHRY, CDR2 SYGVKD. CDR3 nucleotides: TGTGCCATCAGGGACAGGGTGGACGAGCAGTACTTC. Translated: CAIRDRVDEQYF.

The chain joins TRBV19 to TRBJ1-5; TRBD1 might be the D (5 bases). CDR3 size: 13 residues. CDR1 and CDR2 from the germline V gene are LNHDA and SQIVND (reference sequence). V lost 1 base to trimming and J lost 7 bases, with 8 bases between them. The CDR3 sequence is CASSIGGEQPQHF. The CDR3 DNA follows: TGTGCCAGTAGTATAGGGGGGGAGCAGCCCCAGCATTTT.

The chain has TRBV19 and TRBJ2-1; 10 bases map to TRBD2. Germline CDR1 LNHDA, CDR2 SQIVND (reference sequence). After removal of 8 bases from V and 0 bases from J, the junction contained 13 bases not matched to a gene. The CDR3 consists of 18 residues. The CDR3 spells CASSASGRFSSSYNEQFF. Here the CDR3 DNA reads TGTGCCAGTTCGGCTAGCGGGAGATTTTCGAGCTCCTACAATGAGCAGTTCTTC.

This rearrangement joins TRBV19 to TRBJ1-4; D possibly corresponds to TRBD1 (6 bases). CDR3 size: 16 residues. Germline-derived CDR1 and CDR2 are LNHDA and SQIVND (reference sequence). Trimming left V 6 bases short and J 3 bases short, with 17 bases between. CDR3 nucleotide sequence: TGTGCCAGTAGGCCCTGGGGGGCTTCGCCTAATGAAAAACTGTTTTTT. This sequence encodes CASRPWGASPNEKLFF.

Only one count was recorded for this clone. The chain employs TRBV19 and TRBJ1-2, with 12 bases that match TRBD1. The germline V gene has CDR1 LNHDA and CDR2 SQIVND (reference sequence). The CDR3 sequence is 15 residues long. The V gene end was trimmed by 5 bases and the J gene end by 4 bases; junction bases not matched to a gene: 5. CDR3: CASSQGTGGSYGYTF. The CDR3 DNA is TGTGCCAGTAGTCAGGGGACAGGGGGCAGCTATGGCTACACCTTC.

This clone was detected once. The chain recombines TRBV9 with TRBJ1-3; D gene ambiguous. Trimming left V 3 bases short and J 0 bases short, with 10 bases between. The germline CDR1 and CDR2 sequences are SGDLS and YYNGEE. This CDR3 has 15 residues. DNA for the CDR3: TGTGCCAGCAGCGCTCAGGACTCCTCTGGAAACACCATATATTTT. Translation: CASSAQDSSGNTIYF.

This chain joins TRBV19 and TRBJ2-7; 8 bases map to TRBD1. The CDR3 runs 14 residues. Germline V gives CDR1 LNHDA, CDR2 SQIVND (reference sequence). J was trimmed by 3 bases and V by 6 bases; bases with no gene match: 7. DNA for the CDR3: TGTGCCAGTAGCGCGGGACAGGTTTACTACGAGCAGTACTTC. This translates into CASSAGQVYYEQYF.

The J gene is TRBJ1-5, the V gene TRBV19; D remains unclear. Per germline, CDR1 LNHDA and CDR2 SQIVND (reference sequence). The CDR3 covers 16 residues. V lost 7 bases and J 3 bases, leaving 19 bases between the germline ends. CDR3 bases: TGTGCCAGTAAAAGAGAGGGTTACGGGAACAATCAGCCCCAGCATTTT. It yields the protein CASKREGYGNNQPQHF.

The rearrangement uses TRBV15 and TRBJ1-1; D is undetermined. The CDR3 loop spans 14 amino acids. V was pared by 3 bases and J by 5 bases, with 13 bases between. The germline CDR1 and CDR2 sequences are LNHNV and YYDKDF (reference sequence). The CDR3 here is CATSREPVRTEAFF. The CDR3 nucleotides are TGTGCCACCAGCAGGGAACCCGTAAGGACTGAAGCTTTCTTT. Full variable domain (missing parts from reference TRBV15 and TRBJ1-1): DAMVIQNPRYQVTQFGKPVTLSCSQTLNHNVMYWYQQKSSQAPKLLFHYYDKDFNNEADTPDNFQSRRPNTSFCFLDIRSPGLGDTAMYLCATSREPVRTEAFFGQGTRLTVV.

A word on this clone: This sample includes further DNA sequences coding for the same CDR3. This chain uses TRBV3-1 (or the pseudogene TRBV3-2) with TRBJ1-6; tentative D call: TRBD1 (5 bases). CDR1 LGHDT and CDR2 YNNKEL come from the germline V gene (reference sequence). This CDR3 is 15 amino acids long. The V end lost 1 base, the J end lost 7 bases, and 11 bases lay between the germline ends. The CDR3 loop is CASSQGSGLNSPLHF. CDR3 nucleotides: TGTGCCAGCAGCCAAGGGTCGGGGCTCAATTCACCCCTCCACTTT.

The rearrangement joins TRBV6-1 to TRBJ1-2; possibly TRBD1 for D (6 bases). Germline V gene lookup returns CDR1 MNHNS and CDR2 SASEGT. The V end was cut by 6 bases, the J end by 6 bases, with 20 bases between. The CDR3 consists of 15 residues. The CDR3 DNA is TGTGCCAGCAGCCGTCGACAGGAGGACTACGATGGCTACACCTTC. Its translation: CASSRRQEDYDGYTF.

The rearrangement joins TRBV18 to TRBJ1-1; 7 bases map to TRBD1. V gave up 1 base and J gave up 2 bases; unmatched junction bases: 10. Germline-derived CDR1 and CDR2 are KGHSH and LQKENI. The CDR3 totals 17 residues. The CDR3 nucleotides read TGTGCCAGCTCACCACGGAACCTAGGGGGCGCAAACACTGAAGCTTTCTTT. Translation: CASSPRNLGGANTEAFF.

As concerns this clone: Because the CDR3's place on the DNA is in doubt, the DNA is left out and the CDR3 is given as listed by TCRdb. The chain carries TRBV12-2 and TRBJ1-5; the D call TRBD1 from the table was never checked on the DNA. TRBV12-2 is termed a pseudogene. Including both end residues, the CDR3 is 18 amino acids long. The chain's CDR3 is CASRLASWGRGSNQPQHF.

The CDR3 here is CSVHTNANTEAFF. The CDR3 coding sequence is TGCAGCGTTCACACAAACGCTAACACTGAAGCTTTCTTT. V gene TRBV29-1 combines with J gene TRBJ1-1; no reliable D call. Germline CDR1 SQVTM, CDR2 ANQGSEA. Trimming left V 5 bases short and J 2 bases short, with 12 bases between. This CDR3 has 13 residues.

The V and J genes are TRBV6-5 and TRBJ2-7, with a tentative D call TRBD1 (5 bases). The V gene's germline CDR1 is MNHEY and CDR2 SVGAGI. This CDR3 has 14 residues. Trimming cost V 3 bases and J 2 bases, with 11 bases left between them. Written as DNA, the CDR3 is TGTGCCAGCAGTTATTCATCAGGGACCTACGAGCAGTACTTC. The encoded protein is CASSYSSGTYEQYF.

The CDR3 here is CAGQGTLSYEQYF. As DNA, the CDR3 is TGTGCCGGACAGGGGACTCTCTCCTACGAGCAGTACTTC. The genes are TRBV2 and TRBJ2-7; 9 nucleotides line up with TRBD1. Germline V gene lookup returns CDR1 SNHLY and CDR2 FYNNEI. V was pared by 11 bases and J by 0 bases, with 5 bases of the junction left unmatched. The CDR3 has 13 residues. The whole variable domain, filled in from reference TRBV2 and TRBJ2-7, reads EPEVTQTPSHQVTQMGQEVILRCVPISNHLYFYWYRQILGQKVEFLVSFYNNEISEKSEIFDDQFSVERPDGSNFTLKIRSTKLEDSAMYFCAGQGTLSYEQYFGPGTRLTVT.

The V gene is TRBV5-1, the J gene TRBJ1-1; the D gene is possibly TRBD1 (5 bases). CDR1 and CDR2 (germline): SGHRS, YFSETQ. The CDR3 covers 13 residues. V was cut by 1 base and J by 6 bases, with 10 bases left in between. Here the CDR3 reads CASSLQGRAEAFF. The CDR3 bases are TGCGCCAGCAGCTTGCAGGGAAGGGCTGAAGCTTTCTTT.

The chain uses TRBV5-1 and TRBJ2-3; 8 bases fit TRBD1. The germline CDR1 and CDR2 sequences are SGHRS and YFSETQ. The CDR3 consists of 14 residues. V dropped 4 bases and J dropped 6; count of bases not matched to a gene: 7. The CDR3 loop is CASSLDRGFDTQYF. The CDR3 DNA is TGCGCCAGCAGCCTTGACAGGGGATTTGATACGCAGTATTTT.

Points on this clone: Within the sample, other DNA sequences also encode this same CDR3. The J gene is TRBJ2-3, the V gene TRBV18; D is ambiguous. Deletions cut 6 bases from V and 2 bases from J, with 6 bases between. This CDR3 contains 12 residues. Germline CDR1 reads KGHSH; CDR2 reads LQKENI. The CDR3 coding sequence is TGTGCCAGCTCCCCTACCACAGATACGCAGTATTTT. Its protein product is CASSPTTDTQYF. The whole variable domain, filled in from reference TRBV18 and TRBJ2-3, reads NAGVMQNPRHLVRRRGQEARLRCSPMKGHSHVYWYRQLPEEGLKFMVYLQKENIIDESGMPKERFSAEFPKEGPSILRIQQVVRGDSAAYFCASSPTTDTQYFGPGTRLTVL.

The rearrangement uses TRBV5-1 and TRBJ1-2, with D unresolved. The ends were cut back, 0 bases at V and 1 base at J, with 10 bases in the middle. Germline V gene data show CDR1 as SGHRS and CDR2 as YFSETQ. This CDR3 is built from 15 residues. The CDR3 DNA reads TGCGCCAGCAGCTTGGAGGTCGGATATAACTATGGCTACACCTTC. Translation: CASSLEVGYNYGYTF.

The chain links TRBV28 to TRBJ1-5, with a tentative D call TRBD1 (5 bases). The CDR3 sequence is 15 residues long. Trimming removed 5 bases at V and 4 bases at J, with 15 bases between. Germline lookup yields CDR1 MDHEN and CDR2 SYDVKM. The CDR3 sequence is CASSGHGAPNQPQHF. The CDR3 coding sequence is TGTGCCAGCAGTGGGCATGGGGCCCCAAATCAGCCCCAGCATTTT.

The chain couples TRBV9 to TRBJ2-1; D possibly corresponds to TRBD2 (6 bases). The V end lost 3 bases, the J end lost 7 bases, and 11 bases lay between the germline ends. Germline loops: CDR1 SGDLS, CDR2 YYNGEE. The CDR3 contains 13 residues. The CDR3 nucleotides read TGTGCCAGCAGCGCCTCCCGGGGGAATGAGCAGTTCTTC. This encodes CASSASRGNEQFF.

This chain links TRBV3-1 (or the pseudogene TRBV3-2) with TRBJ1-1; possibly TRBD1 for D (5 bases). Per the germline V gene, CDR1 is LGHDT and CDR2 is YNNKEL (reference sequence). Deletions cut 4 bases from V and 1 base from J, with 10 bases between. The CDR3 runs to 14 residues. The CDR3 reads CASSPRTGNTEAFF. The CDR3, as DNA: TGTGCCAGCAGCCCCCGAACAGGGAACACTGAAGCTTTCTTT.